This T cell receptor delta chain was sequenced during a study of γδ T cells in repeated Plasmodium falciparum infection. Across the study: Age- and gender-matched Australian children served as comparison for malaria-exposed Malian children.

J gave up 0 bases and V 3 bases, and 13 bases lay outside the gene matches. The CDR3 sequence is 18 residues long. Per germline, CDR1 TSWWSYY and CDR2 QGS. TCRdb reanalysed the multiplex PCR reads via CATT. Of tens of thousands of delta-chain clones in the sample, approximately 1% were seen once. A note on this clone: TCRdb has a much larger clone's protein, which differs at residue 5 from the translation of this DNA, likely because of a read error; what is shown is the protein translated from the DNA.

Flow sorting of PBMC yielded separate Vgamma9/Vdelta2+ and Vdelta2-negative gammadelta T cell populations for bulk repertoire analysis. The receptor was derived from a pool of human donors (malaria-infected and uninfected, not separated). Sequenced input: gamma-delta T cells from blood. The chain links TRDV1 to TRDJ1; TRDD2 matches at 7 bases. CDR3 in amino acids: CALGDLRQFLPYTDKLIF. As DNA, the CDR3 is TGTGCTCTTGGGGACCTTCGGCAATTCCTACCGTACACCGATAAACTCATCTTT.